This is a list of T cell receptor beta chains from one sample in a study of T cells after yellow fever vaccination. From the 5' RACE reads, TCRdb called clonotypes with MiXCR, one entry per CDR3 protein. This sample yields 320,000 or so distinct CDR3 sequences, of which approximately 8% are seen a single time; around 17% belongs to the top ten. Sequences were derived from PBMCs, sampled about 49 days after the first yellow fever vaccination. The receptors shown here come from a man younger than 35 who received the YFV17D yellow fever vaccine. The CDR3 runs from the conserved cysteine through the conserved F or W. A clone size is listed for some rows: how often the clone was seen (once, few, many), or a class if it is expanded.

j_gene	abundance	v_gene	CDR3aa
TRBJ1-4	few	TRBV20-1	CSARGTDLGEKLFF
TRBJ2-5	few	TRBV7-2	CASRPTSGGRETQYF
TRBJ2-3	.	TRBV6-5	CASSYTGGRDTQYF
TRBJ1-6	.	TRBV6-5	CASSYSGRYSYNSPLQF
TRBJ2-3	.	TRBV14	CASSQAGLANTQYF
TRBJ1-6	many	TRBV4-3	CASSQGGSYNSPLHF
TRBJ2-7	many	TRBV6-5	CASIRAGGYEQYF
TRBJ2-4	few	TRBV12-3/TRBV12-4	CASRGTGGTAKNIQYF
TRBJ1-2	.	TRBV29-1	CSVDREGYGYTF
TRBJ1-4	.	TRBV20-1	CSAGWATNEKLFF
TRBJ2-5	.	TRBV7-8	CASSTIGGNLEETQYF
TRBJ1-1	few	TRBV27	CASNSLGRADTEAFF
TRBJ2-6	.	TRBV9	CASSPLGMQGANVLTF
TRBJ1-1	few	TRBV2	CASSASGGGTEAFF
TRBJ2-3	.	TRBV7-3	CASSFSPRGDTQYF
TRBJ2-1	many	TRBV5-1	CASSLSTGRYSEQFF
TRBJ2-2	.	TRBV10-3	CAMPGRGTGELFF
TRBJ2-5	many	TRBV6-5	CASSRGLGETQYF
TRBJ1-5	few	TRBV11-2	CASSSGLSGQPQHF
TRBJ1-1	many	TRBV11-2	CASSFTGANTEAFF
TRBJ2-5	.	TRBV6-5	CASSYSQRGRETQYF
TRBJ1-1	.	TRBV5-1	CASSLGRADAEAFF
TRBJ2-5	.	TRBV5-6	CASSLVGQRGETQYF
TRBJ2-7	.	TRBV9	CASSPPRVSGSYEQYF
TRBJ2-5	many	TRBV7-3	CASSFGVGETQYF
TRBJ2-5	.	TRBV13	CASSTRRRDGQETQYF
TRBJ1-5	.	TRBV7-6	CASSLESDQPQHF
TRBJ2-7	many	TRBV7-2	CASSLAGTNSYEQYF
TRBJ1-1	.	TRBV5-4	CASSAGGGRVNTEAFF
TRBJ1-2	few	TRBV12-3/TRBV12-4	CASSSRRTTNYGYTF
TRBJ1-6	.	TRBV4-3	CASSQVSRPSLYNSPLHF